Following are 17 T cell receptor beta chains from one sample sequenced in a study of blood T cell repertoires in COVID-19. The table came from immunoSEQ multiplex PCR; TCRdb's copy has only in-frame clones and leaves some out. The sample shows tens of thousands of clones, about 84% of them seen only once. Material: peripheral blood. The receptors were sampled from a human donor in a cohort sampled during active COVID-19.

The CDR3 here is CASSIGLAGGPDTQYF. Written as DNA, the CDR3 is TGTGCCAGTAGTATAGGCCTAGCGGGGGGGCCAGATACGCAGTATTTT. The chain links TRBV19 to TRBJ2-3, with TRBD2 matching over 12 bases. Germline V gives CDR1 LNHDA, CDR2 SQIVND (reference sequence). V lost 1 base, J lost 4 bases, and 3 bases stayed unmatched. There are 16 residues in the CDR3.

The CDR3: CASSQSTSGGTYEQYF. The CDR3, as DNA: TGCGCCAGCAGCCAATCAACTAGCGGGGGAACCTACGAGCAGTACTTC. The gene calls are TRBV4-1 and TRBJ2-7; 11 bases are a match to TRBD2. From germline, CDR1 is MGHRA and CDR2 YSYEKL. The CDR3 sequence is 16 residues long. V lost 2 bases, J lost 2 bases, and 5 bases stayed unmatched.

The J gene is TRBJ1-5, the V gene TRBV7-2; 9 bases align to TRBD1. The CDR3 runs to 15 residues. Germline V gives CDR1 SGHTA, CDR2 FQGNSA. The J segment lost 6 bases and the V segment lost 3 bases, leaving 6 bases of the junction unmatched. DNA of the CDR3: TGTGCCAGCAGCTTTCTGACAGGGGGACTTCAGCCCCAGCATTTT. This translates into CASSFLTGGLQPQHF.

This chain uses TRBV27 with TRBJ1-1; tentatively, D is TRBD1 (6 bases). There are 14 residues in the CDR3. Germline CDR1 and CDR2: MNHEY and SMNVEV (reference sequence). V dropped 5 bases and J dropped 1 base, with 11 bases sitting between them. CDR3 protein: CASSAPGQNTEAFF. CDR3 in DNA: TGTGCCAGCAGTGCACCGGGACAGAACACTGAAGCTTTCTTT.

This clone turned up a few times. V is TRBV25-1 and J is TRBJ2-7, with 7 nucleotides matching TRBD1. Germline V CDR1 and CDR2: MGHDK, SYGVNS. This CDR3 contains 16 residues. V gave up 5 bases and J gave up 0 bases; unmatched junction bases: 10. CDR3 sequence reads: CASSRATGLGSYEQYF. The DNA of the CDR3 is TGTGCCAGCAGTAGAGCGACAGGGTTGGGCTCCTACGAGCAGTACTTC.

V and J are TRBV4-1 and TRBJ2-7; 9 bases align to TRBD2. J gave up 3 bases and V 2 bases, and 11 bases lay outside the gene matches. The CDR3 runs to 17 residues. Germline CDR1 is MGHRA and CDR2 is YSYEKL. The CDR3 DNA follows: TGCGCCAGCAGCCAACAACAAAATCTAGCGGGGATCTACGAGCAGTACTTC. This sequence encodes CASSQQQNLAGIYEQYF.

The gene calls are TRBV19 and TRBJ2-1, with D perhaps TRBD2 (6 bases). The CDR3 is 11 amino acids. Germline CDR1 is LNHDA and CDR2 is SQIVND (reference sequence). The V end lost 3 bases, the J end lost 10 bases, and 7 bases lay between the germline ends. The CDR3 region is CASSIGREQFF. Here the CDR3 DNA reads TGTGCCAGTAGTATCGGGAGAGAGCAGTTCTTC.

The chain has TRBV19 and TRBJ1-6; weak D call: TRBD1 (6 bases). This CDR3 region has 15 residues. Per germline, CDR1 LNHDA and CDR2 SQIVND (reference sequence). The ends were cut back, 6 bases at V and 7 bases at J, with 16 bases in the middle. The CDR3 DNA is TGTGCCAGTAGCCTTGGGGGCCTGGGGAATTCACCCCTCCACTTT. This gives the protein CASSLGGLGNSPLHF. Supplemented by reference TRBV19 and TRBJ1-6, the full variable domain reads DGGITQSPKYLFRKEGQNVTLSCEQNLNHDAMYWYRQDPGQGLRLIYYSQIVNDFQKGDIAEGYSVSREKKESFPLTVTSAQKNPTAFYLCASSLGGLGNSPLHFGNGTRLTVT.

The chain has TRBV6-2 or TRBV6-3 and TRBJ2-1; perhaps TRBD1 as D (6 bases). The length of the CDR3 is 16 residues. Trimming took off 6 bases at V and 0 bases at J, with 15 bases between the two ends. Looked up from germline, CDR1 is MNHEY and CDR2 is SVGEGT. CDR3 amino acids: CASSSRDTLSYNEQFF. The CDR3 DNA reads as TGTGCCAGCAGCTCCCGGGACACCCTCTCCTACAATGAGCAGTTCTTC.

The V gene is TRBV4-2, the J gene TRBJ2-5, with 9 positions matching TRBD2. CDR3 length equals 15 residues. The germline CDR1 and CDR2 sequences are LGHNA and YNFKEQ. The junction had 7 bases not matched to a gene; V was cut back by 4 bases and J by 4 bases. CDR3 nucleotide sequence: TGTGCCAGCAGCCCCGCGGCGGGGGGGCGAGAGACCCAGTACTTC. It encodes CASSPAAGGRETQYF.

V and J are TRBV18 and TRBJ1-4, with TRBD1 matching over 8 bases. From germline, CDR1 is KGHSH and CDR2 LQKENI. V shed 1 base and J 8 bases; nucleotides not matched to a gene: 12. The CDR3 runs 17 residues. CDR3 region: CASSPQAMDRVGEKLFF. The CDR3 DNA reads as TGTGCCAGCTCACCACAAGCGATGGACAGGGTCGGCGAAAAACTGTTTTTT.

The chain carries TRBV3-1 (or the pseudogene TRBV3-2) and TRBJ2-4; D perhaps matches TRBD1 (6 bases). Trimming stripped 5 bases from V and 8 bases from J, with 13 bases between. The CDR3 totals 13 residues. The germline V gene encodes CDR1 LGHDT and CDR2 YNNKEL (reference sequence). The CDR3 region is CASSGARGYIQYF. The CDR3 bases are TGTGCCAGCAGCGGGGCGAGGGGGTACATTCAGTACTTC.

The gene calls are TRBV7-3 and TRBJ2-3; 8 nucleotides line up with TRBD2. V dropped 1 base and J dropped 0; count of bases not matched to a gene: 0. CDR1 is SGHTA and CDR2 is FQGTGA in the germline V gene. There are 15 residues in the CDR3. CDR3 coding DNA: TGTGCCAGCAGCTTAAGCGGGGGGAGCACAGATACGCAGTATTTT. Its translation: CASSLSGGSTDTQYF.

The gene calls are TRBV30 and TRBJ1-1; the D is unclear. Germline lookup yields CDR1 GTSNPN and CDR2 SVGIG (reference sequence). The ends were cut back, 2 bases at V and 3 bases at J, with 10 bases in the middle. This CDR3 region has 13 residues. As DNA, the CDR3 is TGTGCCTGGAGTCGCGGGCTTGACACTGAAGCTTTCTTT. This codes for CAWSRGLDTEAFF.

This rearrangement joins TRBV28 to TRBJ2-1, with 7 bases identical to TRBD2. Trimming cost V 5 bases and J 1 base; bases outside gene matches: 5. The CDR3 length is 15 residues. Per germline, CDR1 MDHEN and CDR2 SYDVKM. CDR3 residues: CASSEQRGSYNEQFF. The DNA for the CDR3 is TGTGCCAGCAGTGAACAGCGGGGTTCCTACAATGAGCAGTTCTTC.

The chain carries TRBV5-6 and TRBJ1-2; D not certain. The ends were cut back, 0 bases at V and 12 bases at J, with 15 bases in the middle. The CDR3 has 13 residues. The germline gives CDR1 SGHDT, CDR2 YYEEEE. Written as DNA, the CDR3 is TGTGCCAGCAGCTTGGCCGAGAACAGTGGGCACACCTTC. Protein: CASSLAENSGHTF.

J is TRBJ2-7 and V is TRBV28; 10 bases are a match to TRBD1. V was pared by 6 bases and J by 7 bases, with 9 bases of the junction left unmatched. The CDR3 runs 14 residues. Germline assignment: CDR1 MDHEN and CDR2 SYDVKM. The DNA for the CDR3 is TGTGCCAGCAGCCTGACAGGGGGCCATGGGGAGCAGTACTTC. It is translated as CASSLTGGHGEQYF.